A single sample is the source of the 12 T cell receptor beta chains below, sequenced in a study of cytomegalovirus exposure and HLA in healthy donors. Primers: 60 Vbeta forward and 13 Jbeta reverse. Using immunoSEQ multiplex PCR, the repertoire was profiled, and TCRdb retains in-frame clones only, with some absent. The sample holds some 150,000 clones, roughly two thirds seen once. Sequences were obtained from PBMCs. These receptors originate from a woman aged 30 to 39 in good health and CMV-seronegative.

CDR3 coding DNA: TGTGCCAGCAGTTCAACACAGTTTTCCTCTGGGGCCAACGTCCTGACTTTC. Residues: CASSSTQFSSGANVLTF. The rearrangement uses TRBV28 and TRBJ2-6; no reliable D call. CDR3 length: 17 residues. Germline V gene data show CDR1 as MDHEN and CDR2 as SYDVKM. Deletions cut 4 bases from V and 0 bases from J, with 13 bases between.

About this clone itself: One end of the junction varies from germline; a read error may be responsible. The same CDR3 is also encoded by other DNA sequences in this sample. This chain's CDR3 is CASSAASGGNQPQHF. DNA for the CDR3: TGTGCCAGCAGTGCCGCCTCAGGGGGCAACCAGCCCCAGCATTTT. This rearrangement joins TRBV6-4 to TRBJ1-5, with 8 positions matching TRBD1. The CDR3 covers 15 residues. Germline CDR1 and CDR2: MRHNA and SNTAGT.

The chain carries TRBV2 and TRBJ1-5; D is perhaps TRBD1 (5 bases). CDR1 is SNHLY and CDR2 is FYNNEI in the germline V gene. The CDR3 has 13 residues. Trimming left V 3 bases short and J 7 bases short, with 10 bases between. CDR3 DNA: TGTGCCAGCAGTGAGGGGGGGGAACAGCCCCAGCATTTT. Translation gives CASSEGGEQPQHF.

The chain uses TRBV6-5 and TRBJ1-1; D is uncertain. CDR3 length: 15 residues. The ends were cut back, 7 bases at V and 0 bases at J, with 15 bases in the middle. CDR1 and CDR2 (germline): MNHEY, SVGAGI. The CDR3 region has the DNA TGTGCCAGCACCTTACTCGGGAACATGAACACTGAAGCTTTCTTT. Protein: CASTLLGNMNTEAFF.

The chain links TRBV5-1 to TRBJ2-1, with D possibly being TRBD1 (5 bases). The CDR3 loop spans 16 amino acids. The V gene lost 0 bases and the J gene lost 4 bases, with 14 bases spanning the gap. Germline V gives CDR1 SGHRS, CDR2 YFSETQ. This CDR3 reads CASSLAYRRLYNEQFF. The CDR3 DNA reads as TGCGCCAGCAGCTTGGCCTACAGGCGGTTATACAATGAGCAGTTCTTC.

The chain employs TRBV19 and TRBJ2-1; D is possibly TRBD1 (7 bases). Deletions cut 8 bases from V and 7 bases from J, with 18 bases between. This CDR3 has 14 residues. The germline V gene encodes CDR1 LNHDA and CDR2 SQIVND (reference sequence). CDR3 loop: CASHDRAGSNEQFF. The CDR3 DNA sequence: TGTGCCAGTCACGACAGGGCGGGGAGTAATGAGCAGTTCTTC.

The chain uses TRBV4-3 and TRBJ2-6; D possibly corresponds to TRBD1 (5 bases). CDR1 and CDR2 from the germline V gene are LGHNA and YSLEER. V lost 0 bases, J lost 9 bases, and 6 bases lay in between. This CDR3 region has 13 residues. The CDR3 bases are TGCGCCAGCAGCCAAGACCAGGGCAACGTCCTGACTTTC. It codes for CASSQDQGNVLTF.

The chain joins TRBV4-3 to TRBJ2-3, with 11 bases matching TRBD2. V lost 2 bases and J lost 4; bases outside the gene matches: 2. The CDR3 has 15 amino acids. Germline assignment: CDR1 LGHNA and CDR2 YSLEER. The CDR3 spells CASSQLLAGADTQYF. The CDR3 DNA sequence: TGCGCCAGCAGCCAATTACTAGCGGGGGCAGATACGCAGTATTTT.

The V gene is TRBV7-6, the J gene TRBJ2-7; TRBD2 matches 7 bases. The CDR3 has 14 amino acids. V dropped 1 base and J dropped 2; count of bases not matched to a gene: 2. Germline-derived CDR1 and CDR2 are SGHVS and FNYEAQ. The CDR3 protein is CASSLGEGAYEQYF. The CDR3 DNA is TGTGCCAGCAGCTTAGGGGAGGGAGCCTACGAGCAGTACTTC. Using reference TRBV7-6 and TRBJ2-7 for the parts outside the CDR3, the full variable domain is GAGVSQSPRYKVTKRGQDVALRCDPISGHVSLYWYRQALGQGPEFLTYFNYEAQQDKSGLPNDRFSAERPEGSISTLTIQRTEQRDSAMYRCASSLGEGAYEQYFGPGTRLTVT.

This clone came up a few times. V is TRBV28 and J is TRBJ2-7; D gene unclear. The ends were cut back, 8 bases at V and 3 bases at J, with 14 bases in the middle. Germline V gene data show CDR1 as MDHEN and CDR2 as SYDVKM. This CDR3 comprises 13 residues. CDR3 in DNA: TGTGCCAGCTCAACGCGTATCGACTACGAGCAGTACTTC. This gives the protein CASSTRIDYEQYF.

This rearrangement joins TRBV4-3 to TRBJ1-2; TRBD1 matches 7 bases. The CDR3 has 16 amino acids. The germline V gene has CDR1 LGHNA and CDR2 YSLEER. J gave up 4 bases and V 0 bases, and 8 bases lay outside the gene matches. Written as DNA, the CDR3 is TGCGCCAGCAGCCAAGAAGCAGGGGGTTATTTCTATGGCTACACCTTC. Translation gives CASSQEAGGYFYGYTF.

The rearrangement uses TRBV11-2 and TRBJ1-1; 9 bases align to TRBD1. The CDR3 is 14 amino acids. Germline V CDR1 and CDR2: SGHAT, FQNNGV. Unmatched junction bases numbered 2, after V lost 5 bases and J lost 1 base. CDR3 DNA: TGTGCCAGCAGCCCGGGACAGGGGAACACTGAAGCTTTCTTT. It is translated as CASSPGQGNTEAFF.